These 4 T cell receptor beta chains were all obtained from the same sample, sequenced in a study of STAT5B mutations in CD4+ large granular lymphocyte leukemia. The table came from immunoSEQ multiplex PCR; TCRdb's copy has only in-frame clones and leaves some out. The sample shows some 30,000 clones, 65% to 80% of them seen only once. Sequencing was done on a sample of CD4+ T cells from blood buffy coats. These receptors originate from a human donor in good health.

The chain employs TRBV30 and TRBJ2-2; 11 bases fit TRBD2. This CDR3 has 18 amino acids. Germline values: CDR1 GTSNPN, CDR2 SVGIG (reference sequence). V gave up 4 bases and J gave up 0 bases; unmatched junction bases: 10. In DNA form, the CDR3 reads TGTGCCTGGACTAGCGGGAGGCTCGCTGCCACGAACACCGGGGAGCTGTTTTTT. Translation gives CAWTSGRLAATNTGELFF.

The V call is TRBV7-8, the J call TRBJ1-5, with 7 bases matching TRBD1. CDR1 is SGHVS, CDR2 FQNEAQ, per germline. The CDR3 totals 17 residues. J was trimmed by 4 bases and V by 3 bases; bases with no gene match: 12. Written as DNA, the CDR3 is TGTGCCAGCAGCTTCCGATTTAGAGAGGACAGGAATCAGCCCCAGCATTTT. This encodes CASSFRFREDRNQPQHF.

This clone was seen a single time. V usage is TRBV28 and J usage is TRBJ2-3; the D call may be TRBD1 or TRBD2 (5 bases each). The germline gives CDR1 MDHEN, CDR2 SYDVKM. V was cut by 6 bases and J by 2 bases, with 12 bases left in between. The CDR3 is 14 residues long. The CDR3 region is CASRLSGPTDTQYF. The CDR3 bases are TGTGCCAGCAGGTTGTCGGGACCCACAGATACGCAGTATTTT. Looking up the rest from reference TRBV28 and TRBJ2-3 gives the full variable domain: DVKVTQSSRYLVKRTGEKVFLECVQDMDHENMFWYRQDPGLGLRLIYFSYDVKMKEKGDIPEGYSVSREKKERFSLILESASTNQTSMYLCASRLSGPTDTQYFGPGTRLTVL.

The chain uses TRBV6-1 and TRBJ2-3; D is unresolved. The germline V and J ends were trimmed by 7 bases and 6 bases, with 11 bases remaining between them. The germline gives CDR1 MNHNS, CDR2 SASEGT. The CDR3 covers 12 residues. The CDR3 nucleotides are TGTGCCAGCAAAGCGCCCCAGGATACGCAGTATTTT. Translated, it gives CASKAPQDTQYF.